This TCR beta chain was captured by sequencing in a study of blood T cell repertoires in COVID-19. The wider study: From the United States, Italy and Spain came samples of acute and convalescent COVID-19.

Data came from immunoSEQ multiplex PCR; TCRdb stores just in-frame clones and leaves some out. The sample shows a few hundred thousand clones, approximately 91% of them seen only once. For this clone: The same CDR3 arises from other DNA sequences in this sample as well.

The germline gives CDR1 SGHRS, CDR2 YFSETQ. With 2 bases removed from V and 1 base from J, the gap between germline ends came to 6 bases. The CDR3 covers 14 residues. This clonotype was sampled from a middle-aged man with acute or convalescent COVID-19. The sample was peripheral blood. J is TRBJ2-2 and V is TRBV5-1; D is possibly TRBD1 (5 bases). CDR3 nucleotides: TGCGCCAGCAGCTTAGACAGGAACACCGGGGAGCTGTTTTTT. This encodes CASSLDRNTGELFF.